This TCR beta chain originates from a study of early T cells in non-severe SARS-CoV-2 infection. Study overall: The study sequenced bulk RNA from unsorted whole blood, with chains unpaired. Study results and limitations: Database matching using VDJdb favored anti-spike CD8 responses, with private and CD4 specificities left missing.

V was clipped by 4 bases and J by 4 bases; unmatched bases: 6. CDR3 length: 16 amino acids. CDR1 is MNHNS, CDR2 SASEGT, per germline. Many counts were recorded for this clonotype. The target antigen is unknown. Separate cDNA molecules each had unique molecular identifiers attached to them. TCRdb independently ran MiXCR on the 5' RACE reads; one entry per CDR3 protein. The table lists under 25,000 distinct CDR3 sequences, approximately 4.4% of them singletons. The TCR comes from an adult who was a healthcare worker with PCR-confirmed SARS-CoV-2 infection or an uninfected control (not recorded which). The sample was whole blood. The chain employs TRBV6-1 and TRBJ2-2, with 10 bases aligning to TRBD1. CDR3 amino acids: CASSALGTGVTGELFF. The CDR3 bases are TGTGCCAGCAGTGCCCTAGGGACAGGGGTCACCGGGGAGCTGTTTTTT.